The TCR beta chain under discussion was sequenced for a study of post-analysis software for immune sequencing data. Study-level findings and limits: Patients showed TRBV5-6, TRBV5-1 and TRBV20-1 among five TRBV segments more frequent than in controls. Compared against controls, patients with multiple sclerosis displayed significantly lower normalized Chao1 diversity. Same-batch preparations were strongly co-clustered by F measure.

Concerning this clonotype itself: Its antigen is currently unknown.

The TCR beta cDNA libraries carried unique molecular identifiers. TCRdb passed the PCR reads through MiXCR, listing each CDR3 protein once. The sample consists of hundreds of thousands of distinct CDR3 sequences, roughly 50% of them appearing once. Germline loops: CDR1 SGHTA, CDR2 FQGTGA. The CDR3 is 15 residues long. Germline trimming cut 8 bases from V and 1 base from J; bases unmatched to any gene: 7. The chain has TRBV7-3 and TRBJ2-3; 9 bases align to TRBD2. The receptor was derived from a girl aged 5 to 17 with multiple sclerosis. The sample was blood. The CDR3 protein is CASGKTSGGTDTQYF. CDR3 in DNA: TGTGCCAGCGGGAAGACTAGCGGAGGCACAGATACGCAGTATTTT.